The T cell receptor beta chain under discussion was sequenced for a study of PD-1 blockade in mismatch repair-deficient tumors. This clone was found once. Its target is unknown. Using immunoSEQ multiplex PCR, the repertoire was profiled, and TCRdb retains in-frame clones only, with some absent. The repertoire has approximately 15,000 clones, 70% to 90% of them found once; the top ten carry around 4.4%. Germline CDR1 MNHNY, CDR2 SVGAGI (reference sequence). The CDR3 sequence is 14 residues long. Trimming stripped 0 bases from V and 5 bases from J, with 10 bases between. Time point reported: approximately 9-day in vitro stimulation with candidate neoantigen peptide 6. Findings and limits, study-wide: Tumor-resident clones, often undetectable pretreatment in blood, expanded then contracted after pembrolizumab.

Specimen: cells cultured in vitro, collected from a patient treated with pembrolizumab. The chain couples TRBV6-6 to TRBJ1-2, with TRBD1 as a possible D gene (5 bases). The source of this sequence is an adult with mismatch repair-deficient cancer. The CDR3 DNA is TGTGCCAGCAGTTACTCGACAGAGATTTATGGCTACACCTTC. Its translation is CASSYSTEIYGYTF.